Shown below are 27 T cell receptor beta chains from a single sample sequenced in a study of blood T cell repertoires in COVID-19. Clones were read by immunoSEQ multiplex PCR, and TCRdb kept only the in-frame ones, dropping some. The table lists fewer than 500,000 clones, 81% of them singletons. The sample taken for sequencing was peripheral blood. The receptors were sampled from a human donor with acute or convalescent COVID-19. The donor label of this sample is uncertain.

This clone occurred a few times. The chain carries TRBV19 and TRBJ2-7; perhaps TRBD2 as D (5 bases). The ends were cut back, 9 bases at V and 5 bases at J, with 20 bases in the middle. Germline values: CDR1 LNHDA, CDR2 SQIVND (reference sequence). There are 14 residues in the CDR3. The CDR3 loop is CASREQGNLDEQYF. The CDR3 nucleotides are TGTGCCAGCCGGGAACAAGGAAATCTGGACGAGCAGTACTTC.

The chain couples TRBV19 to TRBJ2-1, with TRBD2 as a possible D gene (7 bases). CDR1 is LNHDA and CDR2 is SQIVND in the germline V gene (reference sequence). V was trimmed by 6 bases and J by 7 bases, leaving 19 bases between them. CDR3 size: 15 residues. The CDR3 protein is CASRPRGGAGNEQFF. The CDR3 nucleotides are TGTGCCAGTAGACCACGAGGGGGGGCCGGGAATGAGCAGTTCTTC.

The rearrangement uses TRBV18 and TRBJ1-2; D call uncertain. V dropped 6 bases and J dropped 6 bases, with 14 bases sitting between them. CDR3 length equals 13 residues. Germline assignment: CDR1 KGHSH and CDR2 LQKENI. As DNA, the CDR3 is TGTGCCAGCTCCCCCTCAGTCGGGGATGGCTACACCTTC. This sequence encodes CASSPSVGDGYTF.

The rearrangement uses TRBV7-8 and TRBJ1-5, with D unclear. With 5 bases removed from V and 5 bases from J, the gap between germline ends came to 10 bases. Per the germline V gene, CDR1 is SGHVS and CDR2 is FQNEAQ. The CDR3 spans 13 residues. As DNA, the CDR3 is TGTGCCAGCAGCCGCAACGGAGATCAGCCCCAGCATTTT. Its protein is CASSRNGDQPQHF.

This chain joins TRBV2 and TRBJ1-4; no clear D. V was clipped by 4 bases and J by 6 bases, with 18 bases between them. Per the germline V gene, CDR1 is SNHLY and CDR2 is FYNNEI. The CDR3 has 16 amino acids. Written as DNA, the CDR3 is TGTGCCAGCAGTGTGGGGTCAGGACTCCTGGATGAAAAACTGTTTTTT. Translation: CASSVGSGLLDEKLFF.

The chain combines TRBV5-4 with TRBJ2-3; D might be TRBD1 (6 bases). CDR1 SGHNT and CDR2 YYREEE come from the germline V gene (reference sequence). V lost 1 base and J 0 bases, leaving 12 bases between the germline ends. This CDR3 comprises 16 residues. CDR3 nucleotide sequence: TGTGCCAGCAGCTTGCTACCAGGGGTGAGCACAGATACGCAGTATTTT. It translates to CASSLLPGVSTDTQYF.

This chain joins TRBV30 and TRBJ2-1; 8 bases fit TRBD1. The CDR3 has 14 residues. CDR1 is GTSNPN, CDR2 SVGIG, per germline (reference sequence). Trimming at V came to 3 bases and at J to 2 bases, leaving 3 bases not matched to a gene. The CDR3 coding sequence is TGTGCCTGGAGCCAGACAGGGGCCTACAATGAGCAGTTCTTC. It specifies CAWSQTGAYNEQFF.

The V and J genes are TRBV4-1 and TRBJ1-1, with 7 nucleotides matching TRBD1. V lost 2 bases, J lost 1 base, and 4 bases stayed unmatched. The germline V gene encodes CDR1 MGHRA and CDR2 YSYEKL. This CDR3 has 15 amino acids. The CDR3 region has the DNA TGCGCCAGCAGCCAACCCGACAGGGAGAACACTGAAGCTTTCTTT. Translating it yields CASSQPDRENTEAFF.

The CDR3 is CASSFVVGTDYNEQFF. CDR3 sequence (DNA): TGCGCCAGCAGCTTCGTTGTCGGTACAGACTACAATGAGCAGTTCTTC. The chain carries TRBV5-1 and TRBJ2-1, with D hard to call. CDR1 is SGHRS and CDR2 is YFSETQ in the germline V gene. V gave up 2 bases and J gave up 3 bases, with 15 bases separating them. The CDR3 runs 16 residues.

The chain joins TRBV4-1 to TRBJ1-6; 9 nucleotides agree with TRBD1. The length of the CDR3 is 16 residues. V gave up 6 bases and J gave up 8 bases; unmatched junction bases: 11. CDR1 and CDR2 (germline): MGHRA, YSYEKL. DNA of the CDR3: TGCGCCAGCAGTTCTTCCGGGACAGGGATTTATTCACCCCTCCACTTT. Translation: CASSSSGTGIYSPLHF.

The chain has TRBV7-2 and TRBJ2-2, with 14 bases lining up with TRBD2. Losses at the gene ends were 1 base for V and 7 bases for J; bases not matched to a gene: 2. CDR1 is SGHTA and CDR2 is FQGNSA in the germline V gene. This CDR3 region has 16 residues. CDR3 in DNA: TGTGCCAGCAGCTTAGGACTAGCGGGAGGGGGCGGGGAGCTGTTTTTT. Amino acid sequence: CASSLGLAGGGGELFF.

V is TRBV27 and J is TRBJ2-7; D is possibly TRBD2 (5 bases). Germline lookup yields CDR1 MNHEY and CDR2 SMNVEV (reference sequence). The CDR3 consists of 14 residues. V was cut by 3 bases and J by 9 bases, with 18 bases left in between. CDR3 DNA sequence: TGTGCCAGCAGTTTGGCAGGATCAACTGAGGGGCAGTACTTC. Its protein is CASSLAGSTEGQYF.

This clone appeared once. This chain connects TRBV6-2 or TRBV6-3 to TRBJ1-2; no reliable D call. This CDR3 contains 14 residues. The V end was cut by 5 bases, the J end by 5 bases, with 15 bases between. Germline assignment: CDR1 MNHEY and CDR2 SVGEGT. DNA for the CDR3: TGTGCCAGCAGTGCGGAGCGCAGTACTTATGGCTACACCTTC. Translation: CASSAERSTYGYTF.

The chain couples TRBV19 to TRBJ1-2; no definite D call. Germline V gene sequence: CDR1 LNHDA, CDR2 SQIVND (reference sequence). The CDR3 has 15 amino acids. V was pared by 1 base and J by 5 bases, with 14 bases between. In DNA form, the CDR3 reads TGTGCCAGTAGTATAGCTGACATCTCGGCGTATGGCTACACCTTC. Translated: CASSIADISAYGYTF.

The chain couples TRBV27 to TRBJ1-3; 7 positions match TRBD1. Germline V gives CDR1 MNHEY, CDR2 SMNVEV (reference sequence). CDR3 size: 15 residues. With 5 bases clipped from V and 0 bases from J, the junction kept 4 bases outside the gene matches. The CDR3 spells CASSTGTASGNTIYF. CDR3 nucleotides: TGTGCCAGCAGTACGGGGACAGCCTCTGGAAACACCATATATTTT.

The rearrangement uses TRBV7-8 and TRBJ2-1, with 9 bases fitting TRBD1. Germline V gives CDR1 SGHVS, CDR2 FQNEAQ. V lost 4 bases, J lost 12 bases, and 7 bases stayed unmatched. The length of the CDR3 is 13 residues. CDR3 residues: CASSYRQGVGQFF. For the CDR3, the DNA is TGTGCCAGCAGCTACCGACAGGGGGTAGGGCAGTTCTTC.

The rearrangement uses TRBV7-8 and TRBJ1-2; no clear D. Trimming removed 5 bases at V and 9 bases at J, with 19 bases between. This CDR3 has 14 residues. Per germline, CDR1 SGHVS and CDR2 FQNEAQ. The CDR3 DNA sequence: TGTGCCAGCAGCGTACCGGGGAATCCCGCGAGCTACACCTTC. Translation gives CASSVPGNPASYTF.

The gene calls are TRBV9 and TRBJ2-2; the D gene is possibly TRBD2 (6 bases). The CDR3 runs to 16 residues. The V end was cut by 0 bases, the J end by 2 bases, with 11 bases between. Germline CDR1 SGDLS, CDR2 YYNGEE. CDR3 protein: CASSVEGLINTGELFF. CDR3 nucleotides: TGTGCCAGCAGCGTAGAGGGACTTATAAACACCGGGGAGCTGTTTTTT.

The chain combines TRBV28 with TRBJ2-3; 9 bases are a match to TRBD1. The V gene's germline CDR1 is MDHEN and CDR2 SYDVKM. The CDR3 covers 16 residues. After removal of 3 bases from V and 7 bases from J, the junction contained 11 bases not matched to a gene. The CDR3 spells CASSLSAGQGGNTQYF. Written as DNA, the CDR3 is TGTGCCAGCAGTTTGTCCGCGGGACAGGGAGGGAATACGCAGTATTTT.

The J gene is TRBJ2-3, the V gene TRBV30, with D perhaps TRBD1 (7 bases). The CDR3 contains 15 residues. Germline V CDR1 and CDR2: GTSNPN, SVGIG (reference sequence). V shed 5 bases and J shed 6 bases, with 21 bases lying between them. CDR3 loop: CAWLPPGGSLDTQYF. The CDR3 DNA reads TGTGCCTGGCTACCTCCAGGGGGGTCCTTGGATACGCAGTATTTT.

This chain uses TRBV19 with TRBJ2-1; 8 nucleotides agree with TRBD2. V was pared by 7 bases and J by 5 bases, with 4 bases of the junction left unmatched. Per germline, CDR1 LNHDA and CDR2 SQIVND (reference sequence). The CDR3 is 13 residues long. CDR3 region: CASKYGGDNEQFF. In DNA, the CDR3 is TGTGCCAGTAAATACGGGGGGGACAATGAGCAGTTCTTC. Variable domain in full (rest from reference TRBV19 and TRBJ2-1): DGGITQSPKYLFRKEGQNVTLSCEQNLNHDAMYWYRQDPGQGLRLIYYSQIVNDFQKGDIAEGYSVSREKKESFPLTVTSAQKNPTAFYLCASKYGGDNEQFFGPGTRLTVL.

The genes are TRBV6-6 and TRBJ2-2; 9 bases align to TRBD2. Germline trimming cut 7 bases from V and 2 bases from J; bases unmatched to any gene: 8. The V gene's germline CDR1 is MNHNY and CDR2 SVGAGI (reference sequence). This CDR3 contains 16 residues. The CDR3 sequence: CASTSSGRINTGELFF. DNA for the CDR3: TGTGCCAGCACCTCAAGCGGGAGGATCAACACCGGGGAGCTGTTTTTT.

CDR3 residues: CASSIRGVDEQYF. The CDR3 DNA follows: TGTGCCAGTAGTATTCGCGGGGTCGACGAGCAGTACTTC. The chain combines TRBV19 with TRBJ2-7; possibly TRBD2 for D (6 bases). V was clipped by 3 bases and J by 5 bases, with 11 bases between them. Germline-derived CDR1 and CDR2 are LNHDA and SQIVND (reference sequence). The length of the CDR3 is 13 residues.

This clone has a handful of counts. The chain carries TRBV30 and TRBJ1-5, with D perhaps matching TRBD1 (6 bases). V was cut by 3 bases and J by 3 bases, with 9 bases left in between. Per the germline V gene, CDR1 is GTSNPN and CDR2 is SVGIG (reference sequence). The CDR3 sequence is 13 residues long. The CDR3: CAWSGQYNQPQHF. The CDR3 DNA sequence: TGTGCCTGGAGCGGACAGTACAATCAGCCCCAGCATTTT.

CDR3 sequence: CASSSTGSNYNEQFF. DNA for the CDR3: TGTGCCAGCAGTTCTACAGGGAGTAACTACAATGAGCAGTTCTTC. The chain is built from TRBV2 and TRBJ2-1; possibly TRBD1 for D (6 bases). V was shortened by 5 bases and J by 3 bases, with 14 bases between the two germline ends. The CDR3 consists of 15 residues. In germline, CDR1 is SNHLY, CDR2 FYNNEI.

J is TRBJ2-7 and V is TRBV3-1 (or the pseudogene TRBV3-2); TRBD1 agrees at 8 bases. V was pared by 1 base and J by 4 bases, with 6 bases of the junction left unmatched. The germline CDR1 and CDR2 sequences are LGHDT and YNNKEL (reference sequence). The CDR3 totals 15 residues. The CDR3 loop is CASSQVGTGSYEQYF. In DNA form, the CDR3 reads TGTGCCAGCAGCCAAGTCGGGACAGGTTCTTACGAGCAGTACTTC.

V gene TRBV6-6 combines with J gene TRBJ2-5; 9 bases match TRBD1. The germline gives CDR1 MNHNY, CDR2 SVGAGI (reference sequence). V dropped 2 bases and J dropped 5; count of bases not matched to a gene: 3. The CDR3 is 14 residues long. The CDR3 DNA sequence: TGTGCCAGCAGTTACGCCGGGACAGGGGAGACCCAGTACTTC. Its translation: CASSYAGTGETQYF.